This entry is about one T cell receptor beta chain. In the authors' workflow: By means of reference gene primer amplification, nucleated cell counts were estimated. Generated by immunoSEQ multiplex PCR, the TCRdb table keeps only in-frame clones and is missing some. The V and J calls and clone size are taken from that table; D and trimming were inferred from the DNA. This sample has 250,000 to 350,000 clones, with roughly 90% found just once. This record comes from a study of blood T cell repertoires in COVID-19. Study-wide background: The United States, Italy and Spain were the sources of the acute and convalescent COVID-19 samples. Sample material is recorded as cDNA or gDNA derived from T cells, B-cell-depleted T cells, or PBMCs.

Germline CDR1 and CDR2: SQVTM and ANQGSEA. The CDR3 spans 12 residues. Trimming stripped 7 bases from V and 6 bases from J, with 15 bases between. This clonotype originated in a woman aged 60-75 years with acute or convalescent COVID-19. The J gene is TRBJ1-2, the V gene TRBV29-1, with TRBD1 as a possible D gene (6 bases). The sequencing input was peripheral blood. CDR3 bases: TGCAGCGCCACAGGGTTTGTAGATGGCTACACCTTC. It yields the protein CSATGFVDGYTF.